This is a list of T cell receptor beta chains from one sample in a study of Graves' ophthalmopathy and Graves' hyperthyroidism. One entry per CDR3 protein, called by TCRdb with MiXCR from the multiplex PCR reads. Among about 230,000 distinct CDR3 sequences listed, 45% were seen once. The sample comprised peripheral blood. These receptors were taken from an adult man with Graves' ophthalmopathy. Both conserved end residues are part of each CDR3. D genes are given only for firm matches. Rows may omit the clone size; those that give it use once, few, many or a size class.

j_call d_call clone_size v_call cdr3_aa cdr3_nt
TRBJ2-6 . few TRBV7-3 CASSLKGPWGTGANVLTF TGTGCCAGCAGCTTAAAGGGGCCCTGGGGGACTGGGGCCAACGTCCTGACTTTC
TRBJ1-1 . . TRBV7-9 CASSLAGRSTEAFF TGTGCCAGCAGCTTAGCAGGACGGAGCACTGAAGCTTTCTTT
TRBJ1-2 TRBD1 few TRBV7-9 CASSSGTADRTF TGTGCCAGCAGCTCCGGGACAGCCGATCGAACCTTC
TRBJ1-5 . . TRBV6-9 CASSASLLSNQPQHF TGTGCCAGCAGTGCCTCACTTTTGAGCAATCAGCCCCAGCATTTT
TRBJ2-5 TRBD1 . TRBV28 CATDRGFQETQYF TGTGCCACAGACAGGGGGTTCCAAGAGACCCAGTACTTC
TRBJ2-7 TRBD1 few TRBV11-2 CASSLAGTGGLNF TGTGCCAGCAGCTTAGCGGGGACAGGGGGTTTGAACTTC
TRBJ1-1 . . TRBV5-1 CASSWAQRNTEAFF TGCGCCAGCAGCTGGGCACAACGGAACACTGAAGCTTTCTTT
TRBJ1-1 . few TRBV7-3 CASSTDGETEAFF TGTGCCAGCAGCACGGACGGTGAGACTGAAGCTTTCTTT
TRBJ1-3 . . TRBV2 CASSESGPNTIYF TGTGCCAGCAGTGAATCCGGGCCCAACACCATATATTTT
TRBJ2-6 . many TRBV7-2 CASSLHGANVLTF TGTGCCAGCAGCCTTCACGGGGCCAACGTCCTGACTTTC
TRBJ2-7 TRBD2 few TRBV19 CASSIMAGGGYEQYF TGTGCCAGTAGTATAATGGCGGGAGGAGGGTACGAGCAGTACTTC
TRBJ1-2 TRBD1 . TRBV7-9 CASSPGSGGFGYTF TGTGCCAGCAGCCCAGGTTCAGGGGGCTTTGGCTACACCTTC
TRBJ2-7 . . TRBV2 CASSEGGRESYEQYF TGTGCCAGCAGTGAAGGAGGGCGGGAATCCTACGAGCAGTACTTC
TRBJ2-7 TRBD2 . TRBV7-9 CASSSRGGEQYF TGTGCCAGCAGTTCCCGGGGGGGCGAGCAGTACTTC
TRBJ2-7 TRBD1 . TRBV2 CASRADRGSSYEQYF TGTGCCAGCAGGGCTGACAGGGGTTCATCCTACGAGCAGTACTTC
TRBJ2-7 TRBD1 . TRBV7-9 CASSLAPGTGAYEQYF TGTGCCAGCAGCTTAGCACCCGGGACAGGGGCCTACGAGCAGTACTTC
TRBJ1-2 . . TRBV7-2 CASSLMGTPYGYTF TGTGCCAGCAGCTTAATGGGCACTCCCTATGGCTACACCTTC
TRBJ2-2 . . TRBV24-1 CASSLGKRTGELFF TGTGCCAGCAGTTTAGGCAAGAGGACCGGGGAGCTGTTTTTT
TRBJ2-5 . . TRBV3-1 CASSPSRAHLQETQYF TGTGCCAGCAGCCCGTCACGAGCGCATCTCCAAGAGACCCAGTACTTC
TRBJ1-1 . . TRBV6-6 CASGSAGPAEAFF TGTGCCAGCGGATCGGCAGGACCTGCTGAAGCTTTCTTT
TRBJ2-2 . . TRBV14 CASSTLADTGELFF TGTGCCAGCAGCACACTAGCAGACACCGGGGAGCTGTTTTTT
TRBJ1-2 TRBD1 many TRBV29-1 CSVESDRDFYGYTF TGCAGCGTTGAAAGCGACAGGGATTTTTATGGCTACACCTTC